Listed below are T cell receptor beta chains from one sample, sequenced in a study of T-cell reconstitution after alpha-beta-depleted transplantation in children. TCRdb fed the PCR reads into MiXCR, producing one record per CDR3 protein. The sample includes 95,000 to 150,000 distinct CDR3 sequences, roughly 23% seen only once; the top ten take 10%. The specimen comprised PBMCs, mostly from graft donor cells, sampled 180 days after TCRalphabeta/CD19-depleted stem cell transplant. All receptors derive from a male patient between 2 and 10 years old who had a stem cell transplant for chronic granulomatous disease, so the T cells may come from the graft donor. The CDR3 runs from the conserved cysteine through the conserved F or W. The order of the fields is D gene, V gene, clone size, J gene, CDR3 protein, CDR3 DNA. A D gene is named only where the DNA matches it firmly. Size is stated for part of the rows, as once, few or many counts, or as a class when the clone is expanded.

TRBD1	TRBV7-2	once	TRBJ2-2	CASSLVGQARTGELFF	TGTGCCAGCAGCTTAGTGGGACAGGCGAGGACCGGGGAGCTGTTTTTT
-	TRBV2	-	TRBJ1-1	CASSEQGWITEAFF	TGTGCCAGCAGTGAACAGGGCTGGATCACTGAAGCTTTCTTT
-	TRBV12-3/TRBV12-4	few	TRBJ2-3	CASSLWQGMSDTQYF	TGTGCCAGCAGTTTATGGCAGGGGATGTCAGATACGCAGTATTTT
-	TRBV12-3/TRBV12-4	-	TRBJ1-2	CASSRSGQPYGYTF	TGTGCCAGCAGCCGTAGCGGACAGCCCTATGGCTACACCTTC
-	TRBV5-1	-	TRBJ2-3	CASSLERRVTDTQYF	TGCGCCAGCAGCTTGGAAAGACGGGTGACAGATACGCAGTATTTT
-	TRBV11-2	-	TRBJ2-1	CASSPRPDNEQFF	TGTGCCAGCAGCCCTCGACCCGACAATGAGCAGTTCTTC
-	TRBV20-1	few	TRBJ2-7	CSARGTGKLNEQYF	TGCAGTGCTAGAGGTACGGGCAAGTTAAATGAGCAGTACTTC
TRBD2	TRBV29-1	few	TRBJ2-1	CSVAKGLVNYNEQFF	TGCAGCGTTGCAAAAGGACTAGTCAATTACAATGAGCAGTTCTTC
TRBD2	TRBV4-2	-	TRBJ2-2	CASSQDRLAGAANTGELFF	TGTGCCAGCAGCCAAGATCGACTAGCGGGGGCCGCGAACACCGGGGAGCTGTTTTTT
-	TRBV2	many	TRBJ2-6	CASRRSSSGANVLTF	TGTGCCAGCAGAAGGTCAAGCTCTGGGGCCAACGTCCTGACTTTC
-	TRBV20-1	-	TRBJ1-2	CCAQAPGQAMGGYTF	TGCTGTGCCCAGGCTCCGGGCCAGGCGATGGGTGGCTACACCTTC
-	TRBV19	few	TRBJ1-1	CASSIRDQGTGTEAFF	TGTGCCAGTAGTATAAGGGATCAGGGGACGGGCACTGAAGCTTTCTTT
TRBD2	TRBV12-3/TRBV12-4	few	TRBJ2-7	CASSYSGSHEQYF	TGTGCCAGCAGTTATAGCGGGAGCCACGAGCAGTACTTC
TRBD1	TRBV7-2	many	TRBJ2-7	CASSTWTGKYEQYF	TGTGCCAGCAGCACCTGGACAGGAAAATACGAGCAGTACTTC
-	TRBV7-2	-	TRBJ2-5	CASTLGETQYF	TGTGCCAGCACCTTGGGGGAGACCCAGTACTTC
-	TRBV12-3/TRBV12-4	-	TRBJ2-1	CASKRTALYEQFF	TGTGCCAGCAAACGGACCGCTTTGTATGAGCAGTTCTTC
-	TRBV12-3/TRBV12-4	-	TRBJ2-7	CASSLARSRGEHEQYF	TGTGCCAGCAGTTTAGCGCGAAGCAGGGGTGAGCACGAGCAGTACTTC
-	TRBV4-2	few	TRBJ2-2	CASSHHPVAPGELFF	TGTGCCAGCAGCCATCACCCAGTGGCCCCTGGGGAGCTGTTTTTT
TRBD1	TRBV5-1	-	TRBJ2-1	CASSHGQGGIRNEQFF	TGCGCCAGCAGTCATGGACAGGGGGGTATTAGGAATGAGCAGTTCTTC
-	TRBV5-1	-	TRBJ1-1	CASSPRAGSTEAFF	TGCGCCAGCAGTCCCCGAGCGGGGAGCACTGAAGCTTTCTTT
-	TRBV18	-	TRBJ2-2	CASSTLAPKTGELFF	TGTGCCAGCTCAACCCTAGCCCCGAAGACCGGGGAGCTGTTTTTT
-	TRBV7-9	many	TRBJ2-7	CASSLFGGYEQYF	TGTGCCAGCAGCCTCTTTGGAGGCTACGAGCAGTACTTC
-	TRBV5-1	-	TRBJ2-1	CASSPSTRGNEQFF	TGCGCCAGCAGCCCCAGCACGAGAGGGAATGAGCAGTTCTTC
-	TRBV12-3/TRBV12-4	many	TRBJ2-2	CASSLLGGGRQYRAGELFF	TGTGCCAGCAGTTTATTGGGTGGAGGGAGACAGTATCGGGCCGGGGAGCTGTTTTTT
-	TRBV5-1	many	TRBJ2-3	CASSLDFRGFTDTQYF	TGCGCCAGCAGCTTGGACTTTAGAGGGTTCACAGATACGCAGTATTTT
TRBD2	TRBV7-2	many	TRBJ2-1	CASRPAGTRSYNEQFF	TGTGCCAGCAGACCCGCCGGGACTAGGTCCTACAATGAGCAGTTCTTC
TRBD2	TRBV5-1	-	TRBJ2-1	CASSLALASGDNEQFF	TGCGCCAGCAGCCTGGCGCTTGCTAGCGGGGACAATGAGCAGTTCTTC
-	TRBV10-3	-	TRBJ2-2	CAISDQAQGTGELFF	TGTGCCATCAGTGACCAGGCACAAGGGACCGGGGAGCTGTTTTTT
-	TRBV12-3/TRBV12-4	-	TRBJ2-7	CASSLGSLEANEQYF	TGTGCCAGCAGTTTAGGGTCTCTCGAAGCTAACGAGCAGTACTTC
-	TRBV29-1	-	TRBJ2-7	CSVEKPSGVAYEQYF	TGCAGCGTTGAAAAACCCTCCGGAGTCGCCTACGAGCAGTACTTC
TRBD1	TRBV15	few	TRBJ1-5	CATSWTGRYQPQHF	TGTGCCACCAGCTGGACAGGGCGATATCAGCCCCAGCATTTT
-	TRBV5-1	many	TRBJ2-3	CASSLTIPSTDTQYF	TGCGCCAGCAGCTTGACGATCCCAAGCACAGATACGCAGTATTTT
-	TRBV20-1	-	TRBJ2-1	CSAAALVYSEQFF	TGCAGTGCTGCGGCCCTCGTCTACTCTGAGCAGTTCTTC
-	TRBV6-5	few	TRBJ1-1	CASSYTQGRNTEAFF	TGTGCCAGCAGTTACACGCAGGGGAGGAACACTGAAGCTTTCTTT
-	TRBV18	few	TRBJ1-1	CASSAGVGTEAFF	TGTGCCAGCTCAGCGGGCGTCGGGACTGAAGCTTTCTTT
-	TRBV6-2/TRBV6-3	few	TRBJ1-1	CASSLGYSTEAFF	TGTGCCAGCAGTTTGGGGTACAGCACTGAAGCTTTCTTT
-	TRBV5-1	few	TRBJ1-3	CASSGDTAGNTIYF	TGCGCCAGCAGCGGTGACACAGCTGGAAACACCATATATTTT
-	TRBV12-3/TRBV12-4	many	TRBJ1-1	CASSAGPNTEAFF	TGTGCCAGCAGTGCGGGTCCTAACACTGAAGCTTTCTTT
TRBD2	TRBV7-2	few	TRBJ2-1	CASSLVPAGGVEQFF	TGTGCCAGCAGCTTAGTTCCAGCGGGAGGGGTAGAGCAGTTCTTC
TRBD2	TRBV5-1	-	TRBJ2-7	CASSSTSTYEQYF	TGCGCCAGCAGCTCGACTAGCACGTACGAGCAGTACTTC